This TCR beta chain was sequenced for a study of beta chain features in type 1 diabetes. Study-level information: Sorted cell examination encompassed approximately 98,000,000 cells across all samples.

The entirety of the isolated RNA underwent reverse transcription, so expressed TCRB transcripts were sequenced. Generated by immunoSEQ multiplex PCR, the TCRdb table keeps only in-frame clones and is missing some. This repertoire shows about 150,000 clones, under 60% found once; its top ten account for over 0.4%. General study results and limits: Comparison showed that naive, central memory and Treg TCRB repertoires appeared more similar among patients than among healthy donors.

This CDR3 comprises 11 residues. CDR1 is GTSNPN, CDR2 SVGIG, per germline (reference sequence). As to this clone: What it recognizes is unknown.

The specimen was Tregs from blood. The chain links TRBV30 to TRBJ2-7; TRBD1 is a possible D gene (6 bases). The source of this sequence is a man aged 18 to 29 in good health. CDR3 protein: CATGIGYEQYF. In DNA form, the CDR3 reads TGTGCAACAGGGATAGGCTACGAGCAGTACTTC.